The 21 T cell receptor beta chains listed next were all sequenced from one sample in a study of blood T cell repertoires in COVID-19. Produced via immunoSEQ multiplex PCR; TCRdb's table is partial and in-frame only. The sample records 70,000 to 85,000 clones, about nine tenths being singletons. The sequencing input was peripheral blood. These receptors came from a human donor in a cohort sampled during active COVID-19.

The rearrangement links TRBV30 to TRBJ1-1; 9 bases align to TRBD1. The CDR3 consists of 14 residues. From germline, CDR1 is GTSNPN and CDR2 SVGIG (reference sequence). Germline trimming cut 2 bases from V and 7 bases from J; bases unmatched to any gene: 8. The CDR3 region has the DNA TGTGCCTGGAGTATAATTGGGACAGGGAATGAAGCTTTCTTT. Its translation is CAWSIIGTGNEAFF. The full variable domain, its missing parts supplied by reference TRBV30 and TRBJ1-1, is SQTIHQWPATLVQPVGSPLSLECTVEGTSNPNLYWYRQAAGRGLQLLFYSVGIGQISSEVPQNLSASRPQDRQFILSSKKLLLSDSGFYLCAWSIIGTGNEAFFGQGTRLTVV.

The chain has TRBV11-2 and TRBJ2-7; D may be TRBD1 (5 bases). V was cut by 4 bases and J by 0 bases, with 10 bases left in between. The CDR3 is 14 amino acids. Germline V gene sequence: CDR1 SGHAT, CDR2 FQNNGV. CDR3 sequence: CASSWATVSYEQYF. The CDR3 region has the DNA TGTGCCAGCAGCTGGGCGACAGTCTCCTACGAGCAGTACTTC.

V usage is TRBV27 and J usage is TRBJ2-3, with 9 bases aligning to TRBD2. V was pared by 8 bases and J by 6 bases, with 9 bases of the junction left unmatched. This CDR3 is built from 14 residues. Per germline, CDR1 MNHEY and CDR2 SMNVEV (reference sequence). CDR3 bases: TGTGCCAGCCGAGGACTAGCGAGTTCGGATACGCAGTATTTT. Translating gives CASRGLASSDTQYF.

The chain couples TRBV11-2 to TRBJ2-5, with 9 bases matching TRBD1. Per germline, CDR1 SGHAT and CDR2 FQNNGV. Losses at the gene ends were 3 bases for V and 5 bases for J; bases not matched to a gene: 16. CDR3 length: 18 residues. CDR3 sequence reads: CASSLGTTGTGHWETQYF. The CDR3 DNA sequence: TGTGCCAGCAGCTTGGGTACCACCGGGACAGGGCATTGGGAGACCCAGTACTTC.

The chain's CDR3 is CASSVGLAGTDTQYF. For the CDR3, the DNA is TGTGCCAGCAGCGTGGGACTAGCGGGCACAGATACGCAGTATTTT. This rearrangement joins TRBV7-3 to TRBJ2-3; 11 bases map to TRBD2. V lost 5 bases to trimming and J lost 1 base; unmatched junction nucleotides: 2. Germline-derived CDR1 and CDR2 are SGHTA and FQGTGA. The length of the CDR3 is 15 residues.

This sequence joins TRBV19 and TRBJ2-5; the match to TRBD1 covers 7 bases. The V gene end was trimmed by 5 bases and the J gene end by 5 bases; junction bases not matched to a gene: 8. The CDR3 runs to 14 residues. Germline values: CDR1 LNHDA, CDR2 SQIVND (reference sequence). The CDR3 nucleotides read TGTGCCAGTAGTGTCAGACAGGGACGCGAGACCCAGTACTTC. Residues: CASSVRQGRETQYF.

The chain is built from TRBV4-3 and TRBJ2-1, with TRBD2 identical over 10 bases. CDR1 and CDR2 from the germline V gene are LGHNA and YSLEER. V dropped 0 bases and J dropped 9; count of bases not matched to a gene: 11. CDR3 length: 17 amino acids. The CDR3 nucleotides are TGCGCCAGCAGCCAAGATCGTGCCAGCGGGAGGGCCGGTGAGCAGTTCTTC. Its protein product is CASSQDRASGRAGEQFF.

J is TRBJ2-3 and V is TRBV6-5; D gene unclear. The ends were cut back, 3 bases at V and 2 bases at J, with 9 bases in the middle. In germline, CDR1 is MNHEY, CDR2 SVGAGI. CDR3 length: 14 residues. CDR3 protein: CASSYRVYTDTQYF. DNA of the CDR3: TGTGCCAGCAGTTATCGCGTCTACACAGATACGCAGTATTTT.

This sequence joins TRBV28 and TRBJ2-7; D possibly corresponds to TRBD2 (5 bases). The V end was cut by 7 bases, the J end by 0 bases, with 10 bases between. The CDR3 has 13 amino acids. Germline-derived CDR1 and CDR2 are MDHEN and SYDVKM. The CDR3 is CASKGGPSYEQYF. CDR3 in DNA: TGTGCCAGCAAGGGCGGGCCCTCCTACGAGCAGTACTTC.

In DNA form, the CDR3 reads TGTGCCAGCAGCGCCGGACAGGACTCCTACGAGCAGTACTTC. Its translation: CASSAGQDSYEQYF. The chain is built from TRBV9 and TRBJ2-7, with 7 nucleotides matching TRBD1. CDR3 length: 14 residues. CDR1 is SGDLS and CDR2 is YYNGEE in the germline V gene. After removal of 3 bases from V and 0 bases from J, the junction contained 3 bases not matched to a gene.

This clone was picked up a small number of times. This chain links TRBV4-3 with TRBJ1-1, with TRBD1 matching 7 bases. CDR3 length: 16 amino acids. Germline V gene data show CDR1 as LGHNA and CDR2 as YSLEER. J lost 4 bases, V lost 4 bases, and 12 bases had no gene match. The CDR3 protein is CASSRFSRSGGTEAFF. In DNA form, the CDR3 reads TGCGCCAGCAGCCGCTTCAGTAGATCAGGGGGCACTGAAGCTTTCTTT.

The V and J genes are TRBV24-1 and TRBJ2-3; 10 bases fit TRBD1. After removal of 4 bases from V and 3 bases from J, the junction contained 6 bases not matched to a gene. This CDR3 has 16 amino acids. Germline V gene sequence: CDR1 KGHDR, CDR2 SFDVKD. The CDR3 DNA reads as TGTGCCACCAGTGACAGACAGGGGGCCGGGACAGATACGCAGTATTTT. Translated, it gives CATSDRQGAGTDTQYF.

The chain has TRBV5-1 and TRBJ1-1; perhaps TRBD1 as D (5 bases). The length of the CDR3 is 13 residues. The V gene lost 2 bases and the J gene lost 3 bases, with 8 bases spanning the gap. Germline CDR1 and CDR2: SGHRS and YFSETQ. For the CDR3, the DNA is TGCGCCAGCAGCTTTGACAGAGACACTGAAGCTTTCTTT. Its protein is CASSFDRDTEAFF. Filled out from reference TRBV5-1 and TRBJ1-1, the complete variable domain reads KAGVTQTPRYLIKTRGQQVTLSCSPISGHRSVSWYQQTPGQGLQFLFEYFSETQRNKGNFPGRFSGRQFSNSRSEMNVSTLELGDSALYLCASSFDRDTEAFFGQGTRLTVV.

The chain links TRBV4-2 to TRBJ1-2, with TRBD1 identical over 10 bases. Germline loops: CDR1 LGHNA, CDR2 YNFKEQ. There are 16 residues in the CDR3. Trimming removed 3 bases from V and 4 bases from J; junction bases left unmatched: 8. CDR3 region: CASSQGQGMLIYGYTF. In nucleotides, the CDR3 is TGTGCCAGCAGCCAGGGACAGGGGATGTTAATCTATGGCTACACCTTC.

This clone was detected once. The chain carries TRBV7-2 and TRBJ2-2, with 10 bases lining up with TRBD2. Germline V CDR1 and CDR2: SGHTA, FQGNSA. This CDR3 comprises 19 residues. Trimming cost V 5 bases and J 3 bases; bases outside gene matches: 15. The CDR3 reads CASSINLGASGSYTGELFF. The CDR3 DNA follows: TGTGCCAGCAGCATAAACTTAGGGGCTAGCGGGAGTTACACCGGGGAGCTGTTTTTT.

The sample holds one count of this clone. This rearrangement joins TRBV21-1 to TRBJ2-3; TRBD2, the D gene given by the table, was not confirmed from the DNA. TRBV21-1 is a listed pseudogene. The CDR3 spans 18 residues. Here the CDR3 DNA reads TGTGCCAGCAGCAAAGGCCGGGGGGGGCGGGCCCTCACAGATACGCAGTATTTT. Amino acids: CASSKGRGGRALTDTQYF.

The CDR3 DNA is TGTGCCAGCAGTGACTCAAATGGAGTAATCTACACCTTC. This sequence encodes CASSDSNGVIYTF. The rearrangement links TRBV6-4 to TRBJ1-2, with D uncertain. Trimming left V 0 bases short and J 10 bases short, with 12 bases between. CDR1 is MRHNA, CDR2 SNTAGT, per germline. CDR3 length: 13 amino acids.

The chain employs TRBV6-5 and TRBJ2-1; TRBD2 aligns across 7 bases. In germline, CDR1 is MNHEY, CDR2 SVGAGI. The V gene end was trimmed by 1 base and the J gene end by 10 bases; junction bases not matched to a gene: 10. The CDR3 runs to 15 residues. The CDR3 reads CASSYLGEGQEEQFF. The DNA of the CDR3 is TGTGCCAGCAGTTACTTGGGGGAGGGCCAGGAGGAGCAGTTCTTC.

This sequence joins TRBV28 and TRBJ1-3, with 8 nucleotides matching TRBD1. The J segment lost 3 bases and the V segment lost 4 bases, leaving 5 bases of the junction unmatched. The CDR3 is made up of 15 amino acids. The V gene's germline CDR1 is MDHEN and CDR2 SYDVKM. Written as DNA, the CDR3 is TGTGCCAGCAGTTCCTCAGGGGGCCATGGAAACACCATATATTTT. Protein: CASSSSGGHGNTIYF.

This rearrangement joins TRBV29-1 to TRBJ1-1; D may be TRBD1 (5 bases). Germline values: CDR1 SQVTM, CDR2 ANQGSEA. V was pared by 6 bases and J by 0 bases, with 14 bases between. This CDR3 has 14 amino acids. The CDR3 spells CSVYSVTVNTEAFF. DNA for the CDR3: TGCAGCGTCTACTCCGTGACAGTGAACACTGAAGCTTTCTTT.

The rearrangement uses TRBV5-1 and TRBJ2-1; D gene ambiguous. CDR3 length equals 11 residues. Germline V gene sequence: CDR1 SGHRS, CDR2 YFSETQ. With 0 bases removed from V and 7 bases from J, the gap between germline ends came to 2 bases. CDR3 sequence: CASSLANEQFF. The CDR3 nucleotides read TGCGCCAGCAGCTTGGCGAATGAGCAGTTCTTC.